This TCR beta chain came from a study of T cell repertoires in cytomegalovirus infection. Study-wide context: CMV infection together with matching HLA type was indicated by public TCR beta signatures.

MiXCR was run by TCRdb on the reads, yielding one entry per CDR3 protein. The sample consists of 510,000 or so distinct CDR3 sequences, around 27% of them appearing once. For this clonotype: Antigen: not known.

The V end was cut by 7 bases, the J end by 3 bases, with 12 bases between. Germline V gene lookup returns CDR1 LNHDA and CDR2 SQIVND (reference sequence). The CDR3 runs to 14 residues. Notes on the study in general: Pooled public TCR beta family frequency picked out CMV carriers with the relevant HLA. HLA-C-restricted CMV-specific TCR beta clonotypes were dominant in the ex vivo response.

The chain combines TRBV19 with TRBJ2-2; D is unresolved. The sequence was collected from a human donor in good health (CMV status not recorded). Some clones in this sample may be carry-over from other donors' samples. The sample consisted of PBMCs. In DNA form, the CDR3 reads TGTGCCAGTAACACCGGGCCCTACACCGGGGAGCTGTTTTTT. Translating it yields CASNTGPYTGELFF. Looking up the rest from reference TRBV19 and TRBJ2-2 gives the full variable domain: DGGITQSPKYLFRKEGQNVTLSCEQNLNHDAMYWYRQDPGQGLRLIYYSQIVNDFQKGDIAEGYSVSREKKESFPLTVTSAQKNPTAFYLCASNTGPYTGELFFGEGSRLTVL.